This entry lists 26 T cell receptor beta chains sequenced from one sample in a study of early T cells in non-severe SARS-CoV-2 infection. TCRdb fed the 5' RACE reads into MiXCR, producing one record per CDR3 protein. The sample lists more than 65,000 distinct CDR3 sequences; around 13% were seen once. What was sequenced was whole blood. These receptors originate from an adult who was a healthcare worker with PCR-confirmed SARS-CoV-2 infection or an uninfected control (not recorded which).

The table lists this clonotype with a few counts. The V gene is TRBV18, the J gene TRBJ2-7; a possible D gene is TRBD1 (6 bases). V was clipped by 6 bases and J by 6 bases, with 18 bases between them. Germline CDR1 and CDR2: KGHSH and LQKENI. The CDR3 extends over 14 amino acids. The CDR3 DNA is TGTGCCAGCTCGTACGCTTGGGGGCGCGGCGAGCAGTACTTC. It encodes CASSYAWGRGEQYF. Full variable domain (missing parts from reference TRBV18 and TRBJ2-7): NAGVMQNPRHLVRRRGQEARLRCSPMKGHSHVYWYRQLPEEGLKFMVYLQKENIIDESGMPKERFSAEFPKEGPSILRIQQVVRGDSAAYFCASSYAWGRGEQYFGPGTRLTVT.

In this sample, this clonotype turned up a few times. The chain joins TRBV12-3 or TRBV12-4 to TRBJ1-1; D remains ambiguous. The CDR3 is 13 residues long. V was pared by 8 bases and J by 1 base, with 11 bases between. This CDR3 reads CASRLEENTEAFF. As DNA, the CDR3 is TGTGCCAGCCGCCTGGAGGAGAACACTGAAGCTTTCTTT.

A few counts support this clonotype. The V call is TRBV5-1, the J call TRBJ1-1, with 8 bases aligning to TRBD1. The CDR3 is 15 amino acids. Germline assignment: CDR1 SGHRS and CDR2 YFSETQ. J lost 1 base, V lost 3 bases, and 5 bases had no gene match. The CDR3: CASSWTGPENTEAFF. The DNA of the CDR3 is TGCGCCAGCAGCTGGACAGGGCCAGAGAACACTGAAGCTTTCTTT.

The chain is built from TRBV19 and TRBJ1-2; no reliable D call. The V gene lost 3 bases and the J gene lost 9 bases, with 14 bases spanning the gap. Germline V gives CDR1 LNHDA, CDR2 SQIVND (reference sequence). CDR3 length equals 13 residues. The CDR3 DNA reads as TGTGCCAGTAGTATCAGCCTCGAGAATAGCTACACCTTC. Amino acids: CASSISLENSYTF.

J is TRBJ1-5 and V is TRBV6-1, with 9 bases identical to TRBD1. Germline V CDR1 and CDR2: MNHNS, SASEGT. The CDR3 runs 17 residues. Trimming at V came to 4 bases and at J to 0 bases, leaving 7 bases not matched to a gene. In nucleotides, the CDR3 is TGTGCCAGCAGTGTGAATACAGGGGGCTATAGCAATCAGCCCCAGCATTTT. This gives the protein CASSVNTGGYSNQPQHF.

This clonotype was counted many times. The chain links TRBV10-2 to TRBJ1-2; TRBD1 agrees at 7 bases. Trimming at V came to 7 bases and at J to 2 bases, leaving 4 bases not matched to a gene. The germline CDR1 and CDR2 sequences are WSHSY and SAAADI. The CDR3 consists of 13 residues. Written as DNA, the CDR3 is TGCGCCAGCATGAAGGACAGGAACTATGGCTACACCTTC. Translating it yields CASMKDRNYGYTF.

The CDR3 region has the DNA TGCAGTGCCCCCGAAGGACAGAGGAACACTGAAGCTTTCTTT. Protein product: CSAPEGQRNTEAFF. The V and J genes are TRBV20-1 and TRBJ1-1, with D possibly being TRBD1 (6 bases). CDR1 and CDR2 (germline): DFQATT, SNEGSKA (reference sequence). Trimming took off 6 bases at V and 1 base at J, with 15 bases between the two ends. This CDR3 has 14 residues.

The rearrangement links TRBV6-2 or TRBV6-3 to TRBJ1-5; 8 nucleotides agree with TRBD1. Trimming at V came to 7 bases and at J to 0 bases, leaving 8 bases not matched to a gene. In germline, CDR1 is MNHEY, CDR2 SVGEGT. The CDR3 has 16 residues. The CDR3 DNA reads TGTGCCAGCACAGCCGGGACAGGAGGTAGCAATCAGCCCCAGCATTTT. The encoded protein is CASTAGTGGSNQPQHF.

Turning to this clonotype: A read error may be the cause here, since a much bigger clone is one base away. V is TRBV2 and J is TRBJ1-1, with TRBD1 identical over 7 bases. The ends lost 8 bases at V and 3 bases at J; junction bases unmatched: 6. Germline V gives CDR1 SNHLY, CDR2 FYNNEI. The length of the CDR3 is 13 residues. In DNA, the CDR3 is TGTGCCAGCGCTGGGACAGCGGACACTGAAGCTTTCTTT. It translates to CASAGTADTEAFF.

In its sample, this clonotype was seen many times. This chain links TRBV7-8 with TRBJ1-4, with D possibly matching TRBD1 (5 bases). V was cut by 5 bases and J by 10 bases, with 20 bases left in between. CDR3 length equals 15 residues. Germline CDR1 reads SGHVS; CDR2 reads FQNEAQ. The CDR3 DNA follows: TGTGCCAGCAGCCCGATCGGACGGGGGAAGGGAAAACTGTTTTTT. Translating it yields CASSPIGRGKGKLFF.

This clonotype was seen at least ten times. This CDR3 is CASSGVRGGPSNQPQHF. In DNA form, the CDR3 reads TGTGCCAGCAGCGGAGTGAGGGGGGGCCCTAGCAATCAGCCCCAGCATTTT. V gene TRBV7-9 combines with J gene TRBJ1-5, with D possibly being TRBD1 (6 bases). V was trimmed by 5 bases and J by 0 bases, leaving 17 bases between them. The CDR3 spans 17 residues. Looked up from germline, CDR1 is SEHNR and CDR2 is FQNEAQ (reference sequence).

This clonotype was counted at least ten times. The rearrangement uses TRBV6-6 and TRBJ1-5, with TRBD1 as a possible D gene (6 bases). The CDR3 has 18 amino acids. V was pared by 2 bases and J by 1 base, with 18 bases between. Germline CDR1 MNHNY, CDR2 SVGAGI (reference sequence). CDR3 sequence reads: CASSYPSGGAGSNQPQHF. The CDR3 region has the DNA TGTGCCAGCAGTTACCCATCCGGGGGGGCGGGGAGCAATCAGCCCCAGCATTTT.

This sequence joins TRBV20-1 and TRBJ2-7; 7 bases map to TRBD2. Germline lookup yields CDR1 DFQATT and CDR2 SNEGSKA (reference sequence). This CDR3 spans 14 amino acids. The V gene end was trimmed by 0 bases and the J gene end by 3 bases; junction bases not matched to a gene: 5. The CDR3 here is CSARDRGESYEQYF. Here the CDR3 DNA reads TGCAGTGCTAGAGATCGGGGGGAGAGCTACGAGCAGTACTTC.

This clonotype was seen many times. CDR3 sequence: CSVLTKQGSPLHF. DNA of the CDR3: TGCAGCGTCCTCACCAAACAGGGATCACCCCTCCACTTT. The gene calls are TRBV29-1 and TRBJ1-6; possible D gene TRBD1, 6 bases. V lost 6 bases and J lost 10, with 16 bases in between. The CDR3 runs 13 residues. CDR1 and CDR2 (germline): SQVTM, ANQGSEA.

This clonotype was detected a few times. V is TRBV6-5 and J is TRBJ2-6; the D gene is possibly TRBD2 (5 bases). This CDR3 spans 19 amino acids. Per the germline V gene, CDR1 is MNHEY and CDR2 is SVGAGI. Trimming shortened V by 0 bases and J by 2 bases, and 17 bases separated the two germline ends. CDR3 nucleotide sequence: TGTGCCAGCAGTTACTCGATTCTTCCGGGGAGCCCTGGGGCCAACGTCCTGACTTTC. Protein sequence: CASSYSILPGSPGANVLTF.

This chain links TRBV21-1 with TRBJ2-7; the table's D call, TRBD1, was not checked against the DNA. TRBV21-1 is a pseudogene locus. The CDR3 length is 12 residues. Here the CDR3 DNA reads TGTGCCAGCAGCAAAACTCACGGGCGGCAGTACTTC. It yields the protein CASSKTHGRQYF.

The chain carries TRBV2 and TRBJ2-7; the D is unclear. Trimming removed 4 bases from V and 5 bases from J, with 12 bases in between. This CDR3 comprises 13 residues. Germline CDR1 is SNHLY and CDR2 is FYNNEI. The CDR3 nucleotides read TGTGCCAGCAGTGTCGATCAGGCGCACGAGCAGTACTTC. It codes for CASSVDQAHEQYF.

This clonotype was seen a handful of times. This sequence joins TRBV20-1 and TRBJ2-3, with 7 nucleotides matching TRBD2. CDR3 length: 15 residues. Trimming cost V 1 base and J 0 bases; bases outside gene matches: 4. Per the germline V gene, CDR1 is DFQATT and CDR2 is SNEGSKA (reference sequence). CDR3 loop: CSARAAGDSTDTQYF. DNA of the CDR3: TGCAGTGCTAGAGCGGCGGGGGATAGCACAGATACGCAGTATTTT.

This chain uses TRBV28 with TRBJ2-7; perhaps D is TRBD1 or TRBD2 (6 bases each). Trimming cost V 6 bases and J 6 bases, with 24 bases left between them. Looked up from germline, CDR1 is MDHEN and CDR2 is SYDVKM. The length of the CDR3 is 16 residues. The CDR3 DNA is TGTGCCAGCAGGGCCTCAGAGGGGCCGGGGGCGGGCGAGCAGTACTTC. Translating it yields CASRASEGPGAGEQYF.

This clonotype was picked up a small number of times. The V and J genes are TRBV6-5 and TRBJ1-5, with no clear D. The V gene's germline CDR1 is MNHEY and CDR2 SVGAGI. This CDR3 has 18 amino acids. Trimming left V 2 bases short and J 2 bases short, with 19 bases between. The CDR3 sequence is CASSYTERGIIGNQPQHF. CDR3 sequence (DNA): TGTGCCAGCAGTTACACCGAGCGGGGAATCATTGGCAATCAGCCCCAGCATTTT.

The chain is built from TRBV12-3 or TRBV12-4 and TRBJ1-5; TRBD1 is a possible D gene (6 bases). The CDR3 extends over 16 amino acids. Trimming took 6 bases from V and 7 from J, leaving 22 bases between them. The CDR3 region is CASSQSGHRLGQPQHF. In DNA form, the CDR3 reads TGTGCCAGCAGCCAGTCGGGACACAGGCTCGGGCAGCCCCAGCATTTT.

CDR3 DNA: TGTGCCTGGAGTGAACAGGGTGGAAGATCACCCCTCCACTTT. Translation: CAWSEQGGRSPLHF. The V call is TRBV30, the J call TRBJ1-6, with D tentatively TRBD1 (6 bases). This CDR3 has 14 residues. Germline CDR1 GTSNPN, CDR2 SVGIG (reference sequence). Trimming pared 1 base from V and 10 bases from J, leaving 14 bases between.

This clonotype was counted a few times. The gene calls are TRBV7-8 and TRBJ1-6; no reliable D call. Germline V gene lookup returns CDR1 SGHVS and CDR2 FQNEAQ. V was clipped by 2 bases and J by 13 bases, with 15 bases between them. CDR3 length equals 14 residues. The DNA for the CDR3 is TGTGCCAGCAGCTTAACGCCCCCGGCTTTGCCCCTCCACTTT. Its protein product is CASSLTPPALPLHF.

The V and J genes are TRBV7-2 and TRBJ2-5; D might be TRBD2 (6 bases). The germline V gene encodes CDR1 SGHTA and CDR2 FQGNSA. The V gene lost 2 bases and the J gene lost 4 bases, with 17 bases spanning the gap. The CDR3 loop spans 16 amino acids. The CDR3, as DNA: TGTGCCAGCAGCTTATCGGGGGTCGGGTCCGGAGAGACCCAGTACTTC. It yields the protein CASSLSGVGSGETQYF.

The chain is built from TRBV2 and TRBJ2-7, with TRBD1 matching 8 bases. V trimming: 6 bases; J trimming: 6 bases; junction bases outside the gene matches: 13. The CDR3 is 15 residues long. Per germline, CDR1 SNHLY and CDR2 FYNNEI. The CDR3 DNA reads TGTGCCAGCAGCATGGTTAGGACAGGGACTGGCGAGCAGTACTTC. Its protein is CASSMVRTGTGEQYF.

This clonotype was recorded many times. The chain combines TRBV6-1 with TRBJ1-5; TRBD1 might be the D (6 bases). This CDR3 has 13 amino acids. Trimming cost V 4 bases and J 4 bases, with 8 bases left between them. From germline, CDR1 is MNHNS and CDR2 SASEGT. Here the CDR3 DNA reads TGTGCCAGCAGTGCACAGGGAAATCAGCCCCAGCATTTT. Translated, it gives CASSAQGNQPQHF.